The clone carrying this T cell receptor beta chain was counted between two and nine times. The antigen is unknown. Vbeta (60) and Jbeta (13) primers were used in the PCR. The data were produced by immunoSEQ multiplex PCR, yet TCRdb's version contains in-frame clones alone and is incomplete. The data contain roughly 120,000 clones, approximately 70% of them singletons. The CDR3 contains 14 residues. The ends were cut back, 7 bases at V and 2 bases at J, with 15 bases in the middle. Germline V lookup: CDR1 SGHRS, CDR2 YFSETQ. This entry belongs to a study of cytomegalovirus exposure and HLA in healthy donors. Study-wide results and caveats: In a later analysis, across HLA loci, associated TCR counts were highest for DRB1, lowest for HLA-C. The later analysis indicated that the majority of CMV-associated TCR beta chains appeared HLA-restricted.

What was sequenced was PBMCs. This clonotype was sampled from a woman aged 25 to 39 in good health and CMV-seronegative. V is TRBV5-1 and J is TRBJ2-5; a possible D gene is TRBD1 (6 bases). CDR3 loop: CASQRGSTQETQYF. CDR3 DNA sequence: TGCGCCAGCCAGAGGGGGTCTACACAAGAGACCCAGTACTTC.